The rows below give T cell receptor beta chains drawn from one sample of a study of blood T cell repertoires in COVID-19. The repertoire was sequenced with immunoSEQ multiplex PCR; TCRdb's copy has only in-frame clones and lacks some. This sample has under 250,000 clones, with 70% to 90% found just once. Sequenced: peripheral blood. Source of these receptors: an elderly man with acute or convalescent COVID-19. CDR3s include the opening cysteine and the closing phenylalanine or tryptophan. The D gene is left open where the match is weak. Clone sizes are given selectively: once, few, many, or a class where the clone is expanded.

size: .; V: TRBV5-4; J: TRBJ1-1; D: .; DNA: TGTGCCAGCAGCAGGCAAGGAGAGAACACTGAAGCTTTCTTT; CDR3: CASSRQGENTEAFF
size: .; V: TRBV5-1; J: TRBJ2-7; D: TRBD2; DNA: TGCGCCAGCAGCTTCAAGCGGGGGTCCTACGAGCAGTACTTC; CDR3: CASSFKRGSYEQYF
size: .; V: TRBV3-1/TRBV3-2; J: TRBJ1-4; D: .; DNA: TGTGCCAGCAGCCAAGATCGACAGAATGGTGAAAAACTGTTTTTT; CDR3: CASSQDRQNGEKLFF
size: .; V: TRBV13; J: TRBJ1-1; D: .; DNA: TGTGCCAGCAGCTTAGGGTCGCGGGGTTTAACTGAAGCTTTCTTT; CDR3: CASSLGSRGLTEAFF
size: .; V: TRBV14; J: TRBJ1-2; D: TRBD1; DNA: TGTGCCAGCAGCCGAAATCGGGACAGCTATGGCTACACCTTC; CDR3: CASSRNRDSYGYTF
size: .; V: TRBV6-2/TRBV6-3; J: TRBJ1-2; D: TRBD1; DNA: TGTGCCAGCAGTGAGGGGGCCTATGGCTACACCTTC; CDR3: CASSEGAYGYTF
size: .; V: TRBV6-5; J: TRBJ1-2; D: .; DNA: TGTGCCAGCAGAAAACAGGGTACTGATGGCTACACCTTC; CDR3: CASRKQGTDGYTF
size: .; V: TRBV7-2; J: TRBJ2-3; D: TRBD2; DNA: TGTGCCAGCAGCCTACCCTTAGCGGGGGGGCCTGATACGCAGTATTTT; CDR3: CASSLPLAGGPDTQYF
size: .; V: TRBV6-1; J: TRBJ2-3; D: TRBD1; DNA: TGTGCCAGCAGTGACGGACAGGGCTCGGTCACAGATACGCAGTATTTT; CDR3: CASSDGQGSVTDTQYF
size: once; V: TRBV6-5; J: TRBJ1-2; D: .; DNA: TGTGCCAGCAGTTACCGGGGGATTTCAAACTATGGCTACACCTTC; CDR3: CASSYRGISNYGYTF
size: .; V: TRBV6-2/TRBV6-3; J: TRBJ1-2; D: .; DNA: TGTGCCAGCAGTTACGCCCTCTCCTGGGGCGGCTACACCTTC; CDR3: CASSYALSWGGYTF
size: .; V: TRBV7-8; J: TRBJ1-1; D: .; DNA: TGTGCCAGCTCCCAGGGGCGGCTGAACACTGAAGCTTTCTTT; CDR3: CASSQGRLNTEAFF
size: few; V: TRBV28; J: TRBJ1-1; D: TRBD1; DNA: TGTGCCAGCAGGCCCGGGACAGGAGAAGCTTTCTTT; CDR3: CASRPGTGEAFF
size: .; V: TRBV11-2; J: TRBJ1-4; D: .; DNA: TGTGCCAGCAGCCCAGCAGGGAGGCGTGGGGAAAAACTGTTTTTT; CDR3: CASSPAGRRGEKLFF
size: .; V: TRBV6-2/TRBV6-3; J: TRBJ2-7; D: .; DNA: TGTGCCAGCAGCCCCGTAGCCCACGAGCAGTACTTC; CDR3: CASSPVAHEQYF
size: .; V: TRBV5-8; J: TRBJ2-3; D: .; DNA: TGTGCCAGCAGAATTGAGGGCAGAAGGTCAGATACGCAGTATTTT; CDR3: CASRIEGRRSDTQYF
size: .; V: TRBV5-6; J: TRBJ2-5; D: .; DNA: TGTGCCAGCAGCCCACAGGGGACTGGTGAGACCCAGTACTTC; CDR3: CASSPQGTGETQYF
size: .; V: TRBV29-1; J: TRBJ2-7; D: .; DNA: TGCAGCGTTCGGACAGATTCCTACGAGCAGTACTTC; CDR3: CSVRTDSYEQYF
size: .; V: TRBV18; J: TRBJ1-5; D: .; DNA: TGTGCCAGCTCACAAGGGAGGTTCGATCAGCCCCAGCATTTT; CDR3: CASSQGRFDQPQHF
size: few; V: TRBV18; J: TRBJ1-3; D: .; DNA: TGTGCCAGCTCACCACCGAACGGGGTCTCTGGAAACACCATATATTTT; CDR3: CASSPPNGVSGNTIYF
size: .; V: TRBV11-1; J: TRBJ1-3; D: .; DNA: TGTGCCAGCAGCTTGAGGACAACTGGAAACACCATATATTTT; CDR3: CASSLRTTGNTIYF
size: .; V: TRBV2; J: TRBJ2-3; D: TRBD1; DNA: TGTGCCAACCGACAGGGAGGCACAGATACGCAGTATTTT; CDR3: CANRQGGTDTQYF
size: .; V: TRBV20-1; J: TRBJ2-1; D: TRBD2; DNA: TGCAGTGCTAGTCGGCTAGCGGGGACCACCCCCTACAATGAGCAGTTCTTC; CDR3: CSASRLAGTTPYNEQFF
size: once; V: TRBV7-9; J: TRBJ2-1; D: TRBD2; DNA: TGTGCCAGCCTTTCCGGGACTAGCGGGGACAATGAGCAGTTCTTC; CDR3: CASLSGTSGDNEQFF
size: .; V: TRBV7-9; J: TRBJ1-4; D: TRBD1; DNA: TGTGCCAGCAGCCTCGGGACAGCGAATGAAAAACTGTTTTTT; CDR3: CASSLGTANEKLFF
size: .; V: TRBV5-8; J: TRBJ2-3; D: TRBD2; DNA: TGTGCCAGCAGCTTGCAAACGGGAGGGCCGCCAGATACGCAGTATTTT; CDR3: CASSLQTGGPPDTQYF
size: .; V: TRBV10-3; J: TRBJ1-6; D: TRBD1; DNA: TGTGCCATCAGTGAACCCGACAGGGGCCCCACTAATTCACCCCTCCACTTT; CDR3: CAISEPDRGPTNSPLHF
size: .; V: TRBV27; J: TRBJ1-1; D: TRBD1; DNA: TGTGCCAGCAGTATGACAGGGGTGAACACTGAAGCTTTCTTT; CDR3: CASSMTGVNTEAFF
size: .; V: TRBV11-3; J: TRBJ1-1; D: TRBD1; DNA: TGTGCCAGCAGCCTACGACAGGGTACGAGCTCTGAAGCTTTCTTT; CDR3: CASSLRQGTSSEAFF
size: .; V: TRBV4-3; J: TRBJ1-3; D: .; DNA: TGCGCCAGCAGCCAAGGAGGGACTGGAAACACCATATATTTT; CDR3: CASSQGGTGNTIYF
size: .; V: TRBV5-1; J: TRBJ2-7; D: TRBD1; DNA: TGCGCCAGCAGCTTGGGAGGGGGCCTTAGTATCTACGAGCAGTACTTC; CDR3: CASSLGGGLSIYEQYF
size: .; V: TRBV19; J: TRBJ2-1; D: .; DNA: TGTGCCAGTAGTATAGCGGGTGGTCTTTACAATGAGCAGTTCTTC; CDR3: CASSIAGGLYNEQFF
size: .; V: TRBV10-1; J: TRBJ1-5; D: TRBD1; DNA: TGCGCCAGCAGGCCGGACAGGGTGGTTCAGCCCCAGCATTTT; CDR3: CASRPDRVVQPQHF
size: .; V: TRBV9; J: TRBJ2-7; D: TRBD1; DNA: TGTGCCAGCAGCGTAATCCCGTGGACAGGGGGTGACGAGCAGTACTTC; CDR3: CASSVIPWTGGDEQYF
size: .; V: TRBV19; J: TRBJ2-7; D: TRBD1; DNA: TGTGCCAGTAAGGACAGGGGCCGGGGAGAGCAGTACTTC; CDR3: CASKDRGRGEQYF
size: .; V: TRBV27; J: TRBJ2-7; D: TRBD2; DNA: TGTGCCAGCACACGGTCCCCTGCGGGGGGGCAATCCTACGAGCAGTACTTC; CDR3: CASTRSPAGGQSYEQYF
size: .; V: TRBV28; J: TRBJ2-1; D: .; DNA: TGTGCCAGCAGTTTATCCTTACCGACAGAGTACAATGAGCAGTTCTTC; CDR3: CASSLSLPTEYNEQFF
size: .; V: TRBV7-8; J: TRBJ2-5; D: .; DNA: TGTGCCAGCAGCTATACAGGGTTCAAAGAGACCCAGTACTTC; CDR3: CASSYTGFKETQYF
size: .; V: TRBV19; J: TRBJ2-1; D: TRBD1; DNA: TGTGCCAGTAGTACACCGAACAGGGGCGACCCTTACAATGAGCAGTTCTTC; CDR3: CASSTPNRGDPYNEQFF